This T cell receptor (beta chain) emerged from a study of blood T cell repertoires in COVID-19. Overall study context: Some COVID-19 samples were acute and others convalescent; all came from the United States, Italy and Spain. PBMCs, B-cell-depleted T cells, or T cells were the source of the cDNA or gDNA that made up the material.

The authors' processing: How many nucleated cells were present was estimated from reference gene primer amplification. The table came from immunoSEQ multiplex PCR; TCRdb's copy has only in-frame clones and leaves some out. From that table come the V and J calls and clone size; the DNA was used to work out D and trimming. The table includes approximately 100,000 clones, roughly 82% detected once. The J segment lost 8 bases and the V segment lost 4 bases, leaving 7 bases of the junction unmatched. This CDR3 spans 14 amino acids. Looked up from germline, CDR1 is SGHTA and CDR2 is FQGNSA. The sample comprised peripheral blood. The source of this sequence is a human donor in a cohort sampled during active COVID-19. V usage is TRBV7-2 and J usage is TRBJ1-4, with TRBD1 matching 7 bases. CDR3 bases: TGTGCCAGCAGCTCCTGGGACAGACGGGAAAAACTGTTTTTT. Amino acid sequence: CASSSWDRREKLFF. Supplemented by reference TRBV7-2 and TRBJ1-4, the full variable domain reads GAGVSQSPSNKVTEKGKDVELRCDPISGHTALYWYRQSLGQGLEFLIYFQGNSAPDKSGLPSDRFSAERTGGSVSTLTIQRTQQEDSAVYLCASSSWDRREKLFFGSGTQLSVL.